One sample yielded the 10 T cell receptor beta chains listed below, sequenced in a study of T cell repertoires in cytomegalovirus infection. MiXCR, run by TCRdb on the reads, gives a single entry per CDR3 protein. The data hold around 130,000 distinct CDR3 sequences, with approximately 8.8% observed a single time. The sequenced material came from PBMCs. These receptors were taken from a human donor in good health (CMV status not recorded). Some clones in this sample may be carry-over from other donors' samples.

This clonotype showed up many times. CDR3 loop: CASSPWAGETQYF. CDR3 nucleotide sequence: TGTGCCAGCAGCCCATGGGCAGGGGAGACCCAGTACTTC. The chain combines TRBV7-3 with TRBJ2-5, with D possibly matching TRBD1 (5 bases). Germline V CDR1 and CDR2: SGHTA, FQGTGA. The V and J ends lost 5 bases and 5 bases respectively, with 12 bases between them. CDR3 size: 13 residues.

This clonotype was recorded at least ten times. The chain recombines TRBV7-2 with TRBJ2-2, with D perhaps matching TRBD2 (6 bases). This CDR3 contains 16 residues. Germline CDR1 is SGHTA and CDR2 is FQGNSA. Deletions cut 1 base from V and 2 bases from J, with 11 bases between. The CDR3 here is CASSLVPSVNTGELFF. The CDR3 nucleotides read TGTGCCAGCAGCTTAGTCCCTAGCGTTAACACCGGGGAGCTGTTTTTT.

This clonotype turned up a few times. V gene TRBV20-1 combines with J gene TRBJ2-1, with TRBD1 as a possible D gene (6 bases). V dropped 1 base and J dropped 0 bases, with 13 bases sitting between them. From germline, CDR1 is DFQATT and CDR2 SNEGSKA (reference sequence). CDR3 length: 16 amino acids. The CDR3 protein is CSARVSGVSSYNEQFF. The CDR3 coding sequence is TGCAGTGCTAGAGTCTCAGGGGTTAGCTCCTACAATGAGCAGTTCTTC.

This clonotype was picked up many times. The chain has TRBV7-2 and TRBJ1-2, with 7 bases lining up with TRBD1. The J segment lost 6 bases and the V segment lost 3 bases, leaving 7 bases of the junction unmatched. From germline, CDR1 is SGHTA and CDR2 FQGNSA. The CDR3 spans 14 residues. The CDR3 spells CASSLGDSLNGYTF. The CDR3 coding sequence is TGTGCCAGCAGCTTGGGGGACAGCCTAAATGGCTACACCTTC. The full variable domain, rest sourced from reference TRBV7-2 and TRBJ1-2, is GAGVSQSPSNKVTEKGKDVELRCDPISGHTALYWYRQSLGQGLEFLIYFQGNSAPDKSGLPSDRFSAERTGGSVSTLTIQRTQQEDSAVYLCASSLGDSLNGYTFGSGTRLTVV.

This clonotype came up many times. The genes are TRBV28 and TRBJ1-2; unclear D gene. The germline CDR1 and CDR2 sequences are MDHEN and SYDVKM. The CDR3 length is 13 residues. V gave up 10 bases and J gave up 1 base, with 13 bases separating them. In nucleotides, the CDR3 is TGTGCCACCCTCCTGACTCGTAACTATGGCTACACCTTC. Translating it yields CATLLTRNYGYTF.

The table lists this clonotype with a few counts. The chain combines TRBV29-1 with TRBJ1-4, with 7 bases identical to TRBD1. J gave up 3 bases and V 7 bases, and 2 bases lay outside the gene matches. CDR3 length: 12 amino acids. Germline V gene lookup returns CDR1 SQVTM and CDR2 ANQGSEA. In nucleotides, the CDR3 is TGCAGCGGGGGACAGCCTAATGAAAAACTGTTTTTT. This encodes CSGGQPNEKLFF.

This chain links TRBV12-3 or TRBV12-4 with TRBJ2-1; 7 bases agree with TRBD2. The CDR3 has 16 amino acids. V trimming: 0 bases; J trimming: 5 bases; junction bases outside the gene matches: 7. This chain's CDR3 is CASSLALAGVHNEQFF. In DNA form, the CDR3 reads TGTGCCAGCAGTTTAGCGTTGGCGGGGGTTCACAATGAGCAGTTCTTC.

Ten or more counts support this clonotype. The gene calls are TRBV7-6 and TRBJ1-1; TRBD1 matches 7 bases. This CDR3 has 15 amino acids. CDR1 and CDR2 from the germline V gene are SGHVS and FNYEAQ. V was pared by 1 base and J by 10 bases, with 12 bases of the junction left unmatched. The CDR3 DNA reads TGTGCCAGCAGCTTAGTAGTATTTGGACAGGCCCCAGCTTTCTTT. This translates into CASSLVVFGQAPAFF.

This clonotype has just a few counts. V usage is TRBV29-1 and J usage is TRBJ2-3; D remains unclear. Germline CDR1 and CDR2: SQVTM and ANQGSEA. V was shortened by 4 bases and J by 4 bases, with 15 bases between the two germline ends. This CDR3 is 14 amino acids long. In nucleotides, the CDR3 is TGCAGCGTTGGTGGTGCGGCGTTCGCAGATACGCAGTATTTT. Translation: CSVGGAAFADTQYF.

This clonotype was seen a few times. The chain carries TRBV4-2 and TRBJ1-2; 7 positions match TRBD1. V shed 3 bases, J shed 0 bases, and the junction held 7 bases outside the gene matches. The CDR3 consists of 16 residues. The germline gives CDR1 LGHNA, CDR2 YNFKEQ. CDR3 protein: CASSHGTGTANYGYTF. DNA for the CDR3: TGTGCCAGCAGCCATGGAACCGGGACAGCTAACTATGGCTACACCTTC.